A selection of T cell receptor beta chains follows, all from one sample in a study of blood T cells in healthy people across ages. TCRdb analysed the 5' RACE reads with MiXCR anew, one entry per CDR3 protein. Among about 640,000 distinct CDR3 sequences listed, roughly 50% were seen once. The sample was blood. These receptors were collected from a man aged 60 to 69 in good health. Both conserved end residues are part of each CDR3. The D gene is left open where the match is weak. Rows give clone size only sometimes, using once, few, many, or a class for an expanded clone.

v_call	j_call	d_call	clone_size	cdr3_nt	cdr3_aa
TRBV9	TRBJ2-1	NA	NA	TGTGCCAGCAGCTCGAGGGGCCAAGGGGGAAATGAGCAGTTCTTC	CASSSRGQGGNEQFF
TRBV2	TRBJ2-7	TRBD1	NA	TGTGCCAGCAGCGGACAGGGGCCGAGCTCCTACGAGCAGTACTTC	CASSGQGPSSYEQYF
TRBV29-1	TRBJ1-2	NA	few	TGCAGCGTTGGTCGGGGGGAGGGCTACACCTTC	CSVGRGEGYTF
TRBV12-3/TRBV12-4	TRBJ2-5	TRBD2	few	TGTGCCAGCAGTGGACTAGCGGTAGGGACCCAGTACTTC	CASSGLAVGTQYF
TRBV4-1	TRBJ1-3	NA	few	TGCGCCAGCAGCCAAGTACAGGGAACTGGAAACACCATATATTTT	CASSQVQGTGNTIYF
TRBV4-1	TRBJ2-5	NA	NA	TGCGCCAGCAGCCAAGGGAGGGACACAGGGGGGGAAGAGACCCAGTACTTC	CASSQGRDTGGEETQYF
TRBV25-1	TRBJ1-2	TRBD1	NA	TGTGCCAGCAGTGAAGGTACAGGGGGGAACTATGGCTACACCTTC	CASSEGTGGNYGYTF
TRBV29-1	TRBJ1-5	TRBD1	NA	TGCAGCGTGCAGACAGGGTCCTTTGGCAATCAGCCCCAGCATTTT	CSVQTGSFGNQPQHF
TRBV6-5	TRBJ2-7	NA	few	TGTGCCAGCAGGTCCCCTGGAGGGTCCCCCTACGAGCAGTACTTC	CASRSPGGSPYEQYF
TRBV6-1	TRBJ2-3	TRBD2	NA	TGTGCCAGCAGTCGGGACTGGACTAGCGGGGGGTCCCGGTTAATGAATACGCAGTATTTT	CASSRDWTSGGSRLMNTQYF
TRBV10-3	TRBJ2-6	NA	few	TGTGCCACCGCACCCTCCCTTCAGGGCTCTGGGGCCAACGTCCTGACTTTC	CATAPSLQGSGANVLTF
TRBV5-5	TRBJ2-2	TRBD2	NA	TGTGCCAGCAGCTTGGGGACTAGTTCCGGGGAGCTGTTTTTT	CASSLGTSSGELFF
TRBV9	TRBJ1-2	NA	NA	TGTGCCAGTAGCGTAGCCGGTAGTCCGAGGGATGGCTACACCTTC	CASSVAGSPRDGYTF
TRBV6-4	TRBJ2-5	NA	NA	TGTGCCAGCAGTGACTCCTGGGGGTCGGAGACCCAGTACTTC	CASSDSWGSETQYF
TRBV7-2	TRBJ1-6	NA	NA	TGTGCCAGCAGCCCCCGGGCCTGGCGGAATTCACCCCTCCACTTT	CASSPRAWRNSPLHF
TRBV7-9	TRBJ1-5	NA	NA	TGTGCCAGCAGCTCAGGGATGGGTTACAATCAGCCCCAGCATTTT	CASSSGMGYNQPQHF
TRBV20-1	TRBJ2-2	TRBD2	NA	TGCAGTGCTAGCTATAGCGGGGGTAACACCGGGGAGCTGTTTTTT	CSASYSGGNTGELFF
TRBV10-3	TRBJ2-2	NA	once	TGTGCCATCAGTGACCCTCCGGGACAACTGGGGGAGCTGTTTTTT	CAISDPPGQLGELFF
TRBV6-1	TRBJ1-4	TRBD1	once	TGTGCCAGCAGCATGGGACAGGGGTTTGAAAAACTGTTTTTT	CASSMGQGFEKLFF
TRBV10-1	TRBJ2-3	NA	once	TGCGCCAGCAGTCAAGCGGGCACAGATATGCAGTATTTT	CASSQAGTDMQYF
TRBV16	TRBJ2-7	NA	many	TGTGCCAGCAGCCAAGGACTAATTTACGAGCAGTACTTC	CASSQGLIYEQYF
TRBV7-2	TRBJ2-7	TRBD2	NA	TGTGCCAGCAGCTTATTGGCGGGGGGGACTAGGGAGCAGTACTTC	CASSLLAGGTREQYF
TRBV7-9	TRBJ2-4	TRBD1	NA	TGTGCCAGCAGCTTAGCGGGGACAGGGAAGAAAAACATTCAGTACTTC	CASSLAGTGKKNIQYF
TRBV4-1	TRBJ2-3	TRBD1	few	TGCGCCAGCAGCCGACAGGGACGGCTGAGCACAGATACGCAGTATTTT	CASSRQGRLSTDTQYF
TRBV20-1	TRBJ2-5	TRBD1	NA	TGCAGTGCTGGGCGGACAGGGTGGGAGACCCAGTACTTC	CSAGRTGWETQYF
TRBV6-2/TRBV6-3	TRBJ2-3	TRBD2	NA	TGTGCCAGCAGTGCACTAGCGGGAATCACAGATACGCAGTATTTT	CASSALAGITDTQYF
TRBV5-1	TRBJ2-7	TRBD1	NA	TGCGCCAGCAGCTGGGACAGGGGAGAGGAGCAGTACTTC	CASSWDRGEEQYF
TRBV12-3/TRBV12-4	TRBJ1-2	TRBD1	NA	TGTGCCAGCAGTTTATCCGGGACAGGGGTTGGCTATGGCTACACCTTC	CASSLSGTGVGYGYTF
TRBV19	TRBJ2-7	TRBD2	few	TGTGCCAGTAGTCCTACTAGCGGGGGCTACGAGCAGTACTTC	CASSPTSGGYEQYF
TRBV20-1	TRBJ2-5	NA	few	TGCAGTGCTAGGGGCAGCAGCTTGGAGACCCAGTACTTC	CSARGSSLETQYF
TRBV7-8	TRBJ1-2	TRBD1	NA	TGTGCCAGCAGCTCCCTAGGACAGGGCTGGGGCTACACCTTC	CASSSLGQGWGYTF
TRBV20-1	TRBJ2-3	NA	few	TGCAGTGCCACCACCGGGACACAGAGCACAGATACGCAGTATTTT	CSATTGTQSTDTQYF
TRBV29-1	TRBJ2-1	NA	many	TGCAGCGGGGGAGGGGGCCGACAATACAATGAGCAGTTCTTC	CSGGGGRQYNEQFF
TRBV5-1	TRBJ2-5	TRBD2	once	TGCGCCAGCAGCTTGGGATGGCTAGCGGGGCAAGAGACCCAGTACTTC	CASSLGWLAGQETQYF
TRBV3-1	TRBJ1-1	NA	NA	TGTGCCAGCAGCCAAGAACCAGTCCCGAACACTGAAGCTTTCTTT	CASSQEPVPNTEAFF
TRBV24-1	TRBJ2-1	NA	NA	TGTGCCACCAGTGATACCACCCGGGGAGCCTCTGAGCAGTTCTTC	CATSDTTRGASEQFF
TRBV4-1	TRBJ1-2	NA	few	TGCGCCAGCAGCCAAGATCTGAGGGACACCAGGGCGCGCGGCTACACCTTC	CASSQDLRDTRARGYTF
TRBV12-3/TRBV12-4	TRBJ2-1	NA	NA	TGTGCCGGCAGTTTAGCAGGGTCCTACAATGAGCAGTTCTTC	CAGSLAGSYNEQFF
TRBV20-1	TRBJ1-2	NA	few	TGCAGTGCTAGAGTGGGAGGGGACAACTATGGCTACACCTTC	CSARVGGDNYGYTF
TRBV27	TRBJ2-7	NA	NA	TGTGCCAGCAGGCGAACTCAGGGGACCTCCTACGAGCAGTACTTC	CASRRTQGTSYEQYF
TRBV2	TRBJ1-6	NA	few	TGTGCCAGCCGGGGTGGGGTCAATTCACCCCTCCACTTT	CASRGGVNSPLHF
TRBV7-2	TRBJ2-3	TRBD1	few	TGTGCCAGCGGCCGCGACAGGGGCGCAGATACGCAGTATTTT	CASGRDRGADTQYF
TRBV6-6	TRBJ2-5	NA	NA	TGTGCCAGCAGATTTCAGGGTGGAGAGACCCAGTACTTC	CASRFQGGETQYF
TRBV12-3/TRBV12-4	TRBJ2-3	TRBD1	NA	TGTGCCAGCAGCGCGACAGGGTGGACCACAGATACGCAGTATTTT	CASSATGWTTDTQYF
TRBV6-5	TRBJ2-7	NA	few	TGTGCCAGCAGTTACACCCCCGGGGCAACCTACGAGCAGTACTTC	CASSYTPGATYEQYF
TRBV12-5	TRBJ2-6	NA	few	TGTGCTAGTGGTCCGGGTTGGGCCAACGTCCTGACTTTC	CASGPGWANVLTF
TRBV5-1	TRBJ2-7	TRBD1	few	TGCGCCAGCAGCTTGGGGGGACCCGGGACAGGACCCTACGAGCAGTACTTC	CASSLGGPGTGPYEQYF
TRBV7-9	TRBJ1-5	NA	NA	TGTGCCAGCAGCTTAGACGGGGGCGGTGGCCAGCCCCAGCATTTT	CASSLDGGGGQPQHF
TRBV20-1	TRBJ2-5	NA	many	TGCAGTGCTAGAGCTGGGCTTGAGACCCAGTACTTC	CSARAGLETQYF
TRBV20-1	TRBJ2-3	NA	NA	TGCAGTGCGCGACTAACAGCTTCGAGCACAGATACGCAGTATTTT	CSARLTASSTDTQYF
TRBV20-1	TRBJ2-3	TRBD2	NA	TGCAGTGCCACGCCGGGACTAGCAGGGATAGATACGCAGTATTTT	CSATPGLAGIDTQYF
TRBV6-6	TRBJ2-3	NA	NA	TGTGCCAGCAACAAGAGGACTTGGACAGATACGCAGTATTTT	CASNKRTWTDTQYF
TRBV27	TRBJ1-6	NA	NA	TGTGCCAGCAGTTTTCGGGGGTCTAATTCACCCCTCCACTTT	CASSFRGSNSPLHF